These 9 T cell receptor beta chains share one sample of origin, sequenced in a study of T cell responses to AZD1222 COVID-19 vaccine. Sequencing used immunoSEQ multiplex PCR; TCRdb keeps in-frame clones, though not all of them. The sample gives about 150,000 clones, over 75% of which show up once; about 3.3% is in the top ten. Material: peripheral blood, obtained 28 days after the second AZD1222 dose. The receptors derive from an adult who received the AZD1222 COVID-19 vaccine.

This clone has a single count. The rearrangement links TRBV19 to TRBJ2-1, with TRBD2 matching 11 bases. Germline CDR1 LNHDA, CDR2 SQIVND (reference sequence). V lost 7 bases, J lost 2 bases, and 4 bases stayed unmatched. CDR3 length: 15 amino acids. The CDR3 loop is CASKSSGRPYNEQFF. In DNA, the CDR3 is TGTGCCAGTAAGTCTAGCGGGAGGCCCTACAATGAGCAGTTCTTC.

This sequence joins TRBV7-2 and TRBJ2-7, with no clear D. Germline loops: CDR1 SGHTA, CDR2 FQGNSA. The CDR3 loop spans 11 amino acids. With 3 bases removed from V and 6 bases from J, the gap between germline ends came to 6 bases. In DNA form, the CDR3 reads TGTGCCAGCAGCTTCGGCGGCGAGCAGTACTTC. It encodes CASSFGGEQYF.

The chain uses TRBV5-8 and TRBJ2-7; 7 nucleotides align to TRBD2. The CDR3 extends over 16 amino acids. Trimming at V came to 2 bases and at J to 2 bases, leaving 10 bases not matched to a gene. Germline loops: CDR1 SGHTS, CDR2 YDEGEE. The CDR3 sequence: CASSLGRGKGAYEQYF. In nucleotides, the CDR3 is TGTGCCAGCAGCTTAGGGAGGGGAAAAGGGGCCTACGAGCAGTACTTC.

The CDR3 spells CASRSSGKNEQFF. The CDR3 nucleotides are TGTGCCAGCAGATCCAGCGGGAAGAATGAGCAGTTCTTC. This rearrangement joins TRBV2 to TRBJ2-1; 7 positions match TRBD2. Germline CDR1 is SNHLY and CDR2 is FYNNEI. J was trimmed by 7 bases and V by 6 bases; bases with no gene match: 6. The CDR3 runs 13 residues.

The rearrangement links TRBV10-3 to TRBJ1-5, with 7 nucleotides matching TRBD1. Germline V gene sequence: CDR1 ENHRY, CDR2 SYGVKD. This CDR3 has 14 residues. The ends lost 4 bases at V and 4 bases at J; junction bases unmatched: 4. The CDR3 coding sequence is TGTGCCATCAGTGTAGGGACAGCTAATCAGCCCCAGCATTTT. Its protein product is CAISVGTANQPQHF.

The chain joins TRBV5-1 to TRBJ2-7; 7 nucleotides line up with TRBD1. V shed 5 bases, J shed 5 bases, and the junction held 10 bases outside the gene matches. The CDR3 consists of 14 residues. CDR1 is SGHRS and CDR2 is YFSETQ in the germline V gene. The CDR3: CASRLTGSGHEQYF. In DNA, the CDR3 is TGCGCCAGCAGATTGACAGGGAGTGGTCACGAGCAGTACTTC.

The chain combines TRBV3-1 (or the pseudogene TRBV3-2) with TRBJ2-1; D is possibly TRBD1 (6 bases). This CDR3 is built from 14 residues. CDR1 is LGHDT, CDR2 YNNKEL, per germline (reference sequence). The V end was cut by 0 bases, the J end by 10 bases, with 13 bases between. As DNA, the CDR3 is TGTGCCAGCAGCCAAGATGTCGCGAGGGGGGAGCAGTTCTTC. Its protein is CASSQDVARGEQFF.

V usage is TRBV7-9 and J usage is TRBJ2-7; the D gene is possibly TRBD1 (6 bases). Trimming took off 3 bases at V and 6 bases at J, with 12 bases between the two ends. Germline CDR1 and CDR2: SEHNR and FQNEAQ (reference sequence). This CDR3 is built from 13 residues. The CDR3 bases are TGTGCCAGCAGCTTGGGGACATTGGCCGAGCAGTACTTC. Translating gives CASSLGTLAEQYF.

The chain joins TRBV3-1 (or the pseudogene TRBV3-2) to TRBJ1-5; the D is unclear. With 1 base removed from V and 8 bases from J, the gap between germline ends came to 15 bases. The CDR3 runs to 15 residues. Germline-derived CDR1 and CDR2 are LGHDT and YNNKEL (reference sequence). CDR3 nucleotide sequence: TGTGCCAGCAGCCAAGGGTTGCGGGGAAGGGAGCCCCAGCATTTT. This sequence encodes CASSQGLRGREPQHF.